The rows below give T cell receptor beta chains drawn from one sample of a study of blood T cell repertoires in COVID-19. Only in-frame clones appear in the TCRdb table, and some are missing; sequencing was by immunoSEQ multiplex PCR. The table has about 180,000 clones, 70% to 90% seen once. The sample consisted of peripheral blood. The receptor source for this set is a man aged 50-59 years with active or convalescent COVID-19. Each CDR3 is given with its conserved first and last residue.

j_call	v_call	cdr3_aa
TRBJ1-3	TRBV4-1	CTSSQDDRVGNTIYF
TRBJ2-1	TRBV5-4	CASSLLYNFKGGGDNEQFF
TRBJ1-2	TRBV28	CASSSPSRDYGYTF
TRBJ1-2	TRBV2	CASRTYGGYGYTF
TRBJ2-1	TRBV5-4	CASSRTNSGGYNEQFF
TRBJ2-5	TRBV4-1	CASSPGHWQETQYF
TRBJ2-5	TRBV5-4	CASSLQGYQETQYF
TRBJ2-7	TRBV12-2	CASRLAPTSGGPGEQYF
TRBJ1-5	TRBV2	CASSKEGGQGHNQPQHF
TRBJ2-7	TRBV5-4	CASSQIGTPYEQYF
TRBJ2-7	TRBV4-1	CASSQAGGPYEQYF
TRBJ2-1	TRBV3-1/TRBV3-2	CASSQEEFSLDSYNEQFF
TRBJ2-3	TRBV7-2	CASSLGANGADTQYF
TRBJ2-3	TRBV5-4	CASSLVGQGTDTQYF